A selection of T cell receptor beta chains follows, all from one sample in a study of OX40 agonist ivuxolimab in advanced cancers. Clones were sequenced by immunoSEQ multiplex PCR, and TCRdb holds only the in-frame ones, with some missing. The sample shows approximately 74,000 clones, more than 80% of them seen only once. The sample in question was CD4+ or CD8+ T cells sorted from blood, obtained in a trial of the OX40 agonist ivuxolimab. The receptors were gathered from an adult with an advanced solid tumor such as melanoma, head and neck, liver or kidney cancer. CDR3s leave out the opening cysteine and the closing phenylalanine or tryptophan. Fields, in order: V gene, CDR3 protein.

TRBV19	ASSINSYTEAF
TRBV19	ASSIVGSYTGELF
TRBV9	ASSVGGTGEETQY
TRBV29-1	SVEVTKEQGGGTEAF
TRBV11-2	ASGPSGTSGFREQF
TRBV5-1	ASSLGHSNEKLF
TRBV30	AWSINTEAF
TRBV7-6	ASSLTRHQETQY
TRBV11-1	ASSLARGRYEQF
TRBV9	ASSARTGATNTEAF
TRBV27	ASSLSGYNGYT
TRBV5-1	ASSLDRSDGELF
TRBV6-4	ASSDLGRQNEQF
TRBV7-2	ASSLGPGVAGRHNEQF
TRBV6-6	ASSGGQVKTYEQY
TRBV7-9	ASSTASGRAGSEQF
TRBV2	ASSESLASGSYEQY
TRBV28	ASSLLNEKLF
TRBV5-5	ASSLSWLAGGNTGELF
TRBV11-2	ATDQMGDTQY
TRBV13	ASSLARGSYNEQF
TRBV30	AWNQGRFNEKLF
TRBV6-1	ASSEDGSGNTDTQY
TRBV19	ASSIDKGTGLETQY
TRBV6-5	ASSGGIYGYT
TRBV13	ASSFRTGTSGTEEQY
TRBV12-5	ASGLGDFQETQY
TRBV2	ASLRSGELF
TRBV30	AWNDRGPEQY
TRBV11-2	ASSLDPGQGRYNEQF
TRBV4-2	ASSQDLAGRNEQF
TRBV10-3	AIRDREWSYEQY
TRBV6-5	ATRGTKYEKLF
TRBV10-3	AISEQRESAYEQY
TRBV5-1	ASSFTLLAGVGDNEQF
TRBV19	ASSILGRTYEQY
TRBV19	ASTSRALSSGNTIY
TRBV7-3	ASSFGLAGKDTQY
TRBV19	ASSPRRNSYEQY
TRBV9	ASSPSLGHDEKLF
TRBV13	ASSLGLWGGGELF
TRBV6-5	ASSYRREGHEQF
TRBV14	ASSQGLGQGIGYT
TRBV18	ASSPGRDNEQF
TRBV5-4	ASSLRDQGQETQY
TRBV18	ASSPRPDEQY
TRBV10-2	ASTLRGTDTQY
TRBV5-1	ASSTGMNNNSPLH
TRBV6-5	ASSSPGQGKSGYT
TRBV15	ATSREVAKAYEQY
TRBV7-6	ASSLGVRGRSYNEQF
TRBV6-5	ASSTDRNSPLH
TRBV7-3	ASSPPGLAGGEQF
TRBV19	ASSSYLGAY
TRBV7-2	ASSLVGTGGTEAF